This record covers a single T cell receptor (beta chain). This entry belongs to a study of T cells in localized non-small cell lung cancer. Germline loops: CDR1 SEHNR, CDR2 FQNEAQ (reference sequence). Trimming cost V 6 bases and J 7 bases; bases outside gene matches: 7. This CDR3 is built from 14 residues. Assay used: immunoSEQ multiplex PCR; TCRdb lists only in-frame clones, some missing. The repertoire includes about 24,000 clones, 88% of them detected once, and around 9.9% sits in the top ten. This sequence originates from a woman aged 35-75 years with stage III lung adenocarcinoma. The sample was peripheral blood mononuclear cells, taken before any cancer treatment. The rearrangement uses TRBV7-9 and TRBJ2-2; 8 bases align to TRBD2. The CDR3 region is CASSPGTSSGELFF. CDR3 DNA sequence: TGTGCCAGCAGTCCCGGGACTAGTAGCGGGGAGCTGTTTTTT. Full variable domain (outside the CDR3, taken from reference TRBV7-9 and TRBJ2-2): DTGVSQNPRHKITKRGQNVTFRCDPISEHNRLYWYRQTLGQGPEFLTYFQNEAQLEKSRLLSDRFSAERPKGSFSTLEIQRTEQGDSAMYLCASSPGTSSGELFFGEGSRLTVL.